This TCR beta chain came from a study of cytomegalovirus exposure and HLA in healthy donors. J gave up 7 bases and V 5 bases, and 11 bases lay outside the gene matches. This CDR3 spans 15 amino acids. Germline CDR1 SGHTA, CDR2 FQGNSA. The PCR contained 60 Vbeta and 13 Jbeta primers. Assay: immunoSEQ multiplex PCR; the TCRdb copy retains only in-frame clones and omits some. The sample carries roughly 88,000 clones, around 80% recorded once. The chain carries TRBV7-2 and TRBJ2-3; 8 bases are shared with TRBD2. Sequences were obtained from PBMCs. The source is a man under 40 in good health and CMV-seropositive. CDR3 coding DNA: TGTGCCAGCAGCCTCCGGGGGGGCACGTTCAATACGCAGTATTTT. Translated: CASSLRGGTFNTQYF.